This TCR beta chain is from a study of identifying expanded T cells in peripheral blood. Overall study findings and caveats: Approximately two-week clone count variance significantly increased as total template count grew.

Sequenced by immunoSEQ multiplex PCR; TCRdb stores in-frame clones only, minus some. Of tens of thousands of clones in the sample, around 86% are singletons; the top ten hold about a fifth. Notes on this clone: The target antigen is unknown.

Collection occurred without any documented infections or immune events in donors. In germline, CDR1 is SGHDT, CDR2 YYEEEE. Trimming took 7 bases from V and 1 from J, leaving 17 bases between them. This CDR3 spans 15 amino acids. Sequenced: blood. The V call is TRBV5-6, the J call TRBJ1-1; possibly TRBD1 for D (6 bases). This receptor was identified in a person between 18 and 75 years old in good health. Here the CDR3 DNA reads TGTGCCAGCCTGGAGGTAGGGGGAGCGAACACTGAAGCTTTCTTT. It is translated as CASLEVGGANTEAFF.